This entry describes one T cell receptor beta chain. The source of the sample is a study of OX40 agonist ivuxolimab in advanced cancers. TCRdb keeps only in-frame clones here, not all; method: immunoSEQ multiplex PCR. The data contain 90,000 to 120,000 clones, approximately 90% of them singletons. This CDR3 has 16 amino acids. Germline values: CDR1 SGHRS, CDR2 YFSETQ. The trim removed 2 bases at V and 1 base at J, leaving 3 bases unmatched. This specimen was CD4+ or CD8+ T cells sorted from blood, taken in a trial of the OX40 agonist ivuxolimab. This chain uses TRBV5-1 with TRBJ1-1; 12 nucleotides align to TRBD1. The source of this sequence is an adult with an advanced solid tumor such as melanoma, head and neck, liver or kidney cancer. CDR3 region: CASSLGTGGTNTEAFF. The CDR3, as DNA: TGCGCCAGCAGCTTAGGGACAGGGGGCACGAACACTGAAGCTTTCTTT.